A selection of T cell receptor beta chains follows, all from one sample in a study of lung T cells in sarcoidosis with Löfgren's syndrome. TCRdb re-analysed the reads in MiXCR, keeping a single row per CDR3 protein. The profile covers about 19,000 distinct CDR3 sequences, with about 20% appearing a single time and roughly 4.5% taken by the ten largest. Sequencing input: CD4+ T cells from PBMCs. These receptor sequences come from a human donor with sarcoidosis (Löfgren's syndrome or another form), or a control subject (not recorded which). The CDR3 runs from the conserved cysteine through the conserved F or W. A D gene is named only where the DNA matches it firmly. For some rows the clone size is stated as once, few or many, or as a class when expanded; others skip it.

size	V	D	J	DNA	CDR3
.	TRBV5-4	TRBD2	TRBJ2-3	TGTGCCAGCAGTTACAGCGGGAGAACTAGCACAGGTACGCAGTATTTT	CASSYSGRTSTGTQYF
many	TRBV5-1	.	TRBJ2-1	TGCGCCAGCAGCCCCACCACAGGCGCAAGCTCCTACAATGAGCAGTTCTTC	CASSPTTGASSYNEQFF
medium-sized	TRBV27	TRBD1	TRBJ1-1	TGTGCCAGCAGTCGCAACGGACAGGGAGGAACTGAAGCTTTCTTT	CASSRNGQGGTEAFF
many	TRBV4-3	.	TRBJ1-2	TGCGCCAGCAGCCAAGATATGGGGGGCCGTGGCTACACCTTC	CASSQDMGGRGYTF
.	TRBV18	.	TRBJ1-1	TGTGCCAGCTCACCACCCTCTCTCGGGGGATGGTCTGAAGCTTTCTTT	CASSPPSLGGWSEAFF
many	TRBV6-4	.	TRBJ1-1	TGTGCCAGCAGTGATCCCGGGAGCGGGACTGAAGCTTTCTTT	CASSDPGSGTEAFF
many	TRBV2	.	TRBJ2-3	TGTGCCAGCAGTATCGACAGATCCCCGAGCACAGATACGCAGTATTTT	CASSIDRSPSTDTQYF
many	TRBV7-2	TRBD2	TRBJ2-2	TGTGCCAGCGGCTTAGCCCCAGCGGGGGGGACCGGGGAGCTGTTTTTT	CASGLAPAGGTGELFF
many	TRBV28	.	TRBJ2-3	TGTGCCAGCACTACCTGGGCCTACACAGATACGCAGTATTTT	CASTTWAYTDTQYF
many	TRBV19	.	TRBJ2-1	TGTGCCAGTAGGACAGGTCTAAGCTCCTACAATGAGCAGTTCTTC	CASRTGLSSYNEQFF
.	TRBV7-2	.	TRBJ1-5	TGTGCCAGCAGCTTAGTTATCGGTTCCTATGATAATCAGCCCCAGCATTTT	CASSLVIGSYDNQPQHF
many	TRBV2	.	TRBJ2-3	TGTGCCAGCAGGAGACTGACAGATACGCAGTATTTT	CASRRLTDTQYF
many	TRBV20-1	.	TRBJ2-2	TGCAGTGCGCAACCAGGGGACTCAACCGGGGAGCTGTTTTTT	CSAQPGDSTGELFF
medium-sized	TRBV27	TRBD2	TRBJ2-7	TGTGCCAGCAGTCTTGGGACTAGCGGGGCCAAAAGCACGTACTTC	CASSLGTSGAKSTYF
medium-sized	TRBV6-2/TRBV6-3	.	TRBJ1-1	TGTGCCAGCAGTTACTTTGGGACGACGAACACTGAAGCTTTCTTT	CASSYFGTTNTEAFF
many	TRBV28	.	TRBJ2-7	TGTGCCAGCAGTTTAGGATGGAATTACGAGCAGTACTTC	CASSLGWNYEQYF
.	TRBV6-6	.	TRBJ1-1	TGTGCCAGCAGTTACGGGTACGTGGGCACCGAAGCTTTCTTT	CASSYGYVGTEAFF
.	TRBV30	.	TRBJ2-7	TGTGCCTGGACCGCCTCGCAGATCTCCTACGAGCAGTACTTC	CAWTASQISYEQYF
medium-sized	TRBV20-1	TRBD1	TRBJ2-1	TGCAGTTGCGGGACAGGGGGCGGTGAGCAGTTCTTC	CSCGTGGGEQFF
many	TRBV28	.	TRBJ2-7	TGTGCCAGCAGTTTATTGTTGGGGGAGCAGTACTTC	CASSLLLGEQYF
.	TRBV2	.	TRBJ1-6	TGTGCCAGCAGTGAAGCCACACCCCTCCACTTT	CASSEATPLHF
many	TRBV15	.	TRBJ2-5	TGTGCCACCAGCAGACGGATCATGACGGAGACCCAGTACTTC	CATSRRIMTETQYF